This T cell receptor (beta chain) was profiled in a study of cytomegalovirus exposure and HLA in healthy donors. At the level of the study: T cells numbering approximately 170 million yielded some 120 million unique TCR beta sequences in an earlier analysis. Findings and limits, study-wide: Listed as cytomegalovirus-associated were 150 or so TCR beta chains.

The PCR used 60 Vbeta and 13 Jbeta primers. Method: immunoSEQ multiplex PCR; TCRdb's copy keeps in-frame clones and lacks some. The sample holds roughly 120,000 clones, around three quarters seen once. This clone was found once. Its cognate antigen is unknown. The receptor's source is a man in his thirties or forties in good health and CMV-seronegative. Sequenced: PBMCs.

Here the CDR3 DNA reads TGTGCCAGCAGCCCCCCCCTACCGGGGGAGCTGTTTTTT. As protein: CASSPPLPGELFF. This chain joins TRBV28 and TRBJ2-2, with no clear D. V was shortened by 6 bases and J by 8 bases, with 13 bases between the two germline ends. CDR3 size: 13 residues. Germline CDR1 reads MDHEN; CDR2 reads SYDVKM.